A single sample is the source of the 9 T cell receptor beta chains below, sequenced in a study of identical twins. TCRdb itself ran the 5' RACE reads through MiXCR, one entry per CDR3 protein. The sample carries hundreds of thousands of distinct CDR3 sequences, 15% to 20% recorded once. A further study also used this sample, focusing on T cells expressing NK-cell markers.

Sample: PBMCs. These TCRs come from a woman younger than 30 in good health.

This clonotype has more than one count but fewer than ten. This chain joins TRBV6-1 and TRBJ2-1; TRBD2 agrees at 12 bases. The CDR3 totals 14 residues. The V segment lost 8 bases and the J segment 7 bases; nucleotides outside the gene matches: 6. Germline V gene sequence: CDR1 MNHNS, CDR2 SASEGT. CDR3 bases: TGTGCCAGCCGACTAGCGGGGGTGGCAAATGAGCAGTTCTTC. Translating it yields CASRLAGVANEQFF.

This clonotype was detected only a few times. The rearrangement joins TRBV7-9 to TRBJ2-5, with 7 positions matching TRBD1. The V gene end was trimmed by 5 bases and the J gene end by 4 bases; junction bases not matched to a gene: 10. The CDR3 has 15 amino acids. The V gene's germline CDR1 is SEHNR and CDR2 FQNEAQ (reference sequence). The CDR3 sequence: CASSQWDRRGETQYF. The CDR3 DNA reads TGTGCCAGCAGCCAATGGGACAGACGAGGAGAGACCCAGTACTTC.

A few counts support this clonotype. The chain couples TRBV2 to TRBJ1-2; D is perhaps TRBD1 (6 bases). Trimming took off 4 bases at V and 7 bases at J, with 10 bases between the two ends. Germline V gives CDR1 SNHLY, CDR2 FYNNEI. The CDR3 sequence is 12 residues long. The CDR3 loop is CASSVDRFGYTF. CDR3 in DNA: TGTGCCAGCAGTGTAGACAGGTTTGGCTACACCTTC. The entire variable domain, with the rest obtained from reference TRBV2 and TRBJ1-2, is as follows: EPEVTQTPSHQVTQMGQEVILRCVPISNHLYFYWYRQILGQKVEFLVSFYNNEISEKSEIFDDQFSVERPDGSNFTLKIRSTKLEDSAMYFCASSVDRFGYTFGSGTRLTVV.

This chain joins TRBV18 and TRBJ1-4, with D possibly TRBD1 on 6 matching bases. The germline CDR1 and CDR2 sequences are KGHSH and LQKENI. The CDR3 contains 15 residues. The V gene lost 4 bases and the J gene lost 5 bases, with 14 bases spanning the gap. CDR3 loop: CASSLGGGFNEKLFF. The DNA for the CDR3 is TGTGCCAGCTCACTTGGAGGGGGATTCAATGAAAAACTGTTTTTT. Complete variable domain (other parts from reference TRBV18 and TRBJ1-4): NAGVMQNPRHLVRRRGQEARLRCSPMKGHSHVYWYRQLPEEGLKFMVYLQKENIIDESGMPKERFSAEFPKEGPSILRIQQVVRGDSAAYFCASSLGGGFNEKLFFGSGTQLSVL.

This clonotype has only a few counts. The V call is TRBV15, the J call TRBJ2-1; 7 bases agree with TRBD2. This CDR3 has 13 residues. Looked up from germline, CDR1 is LNHNV and CDR2 is YYDKDF (reference sequence). Germline trimming cut 8 bases from V and 5 bases from J; bases unmatched to any gene: 6. CDR3 DNA: TGTGCCACCCGACTAGCCCTTAACAATGAGCAGTTCTTC. As protein: CATRLALNNEQFF. Using reference TRBV15 and TRBJ2-1 for the parts outside the CDR3, the full variable domain is DAMVIQNPRYQVTQFGKPVTLSCSQTLNHNVMYWYQQKSSQAPKLLFHYYDKDFNNEADTPDNFQSRRPNTSFCFLDIRSPGLGDTAMYLCATRLALNNEQFFGPGTRLTVL.

This clonotype appeared a few times. This CDR3 is CASSPTQGMNTEAFF. CDR3 in DNA: TGTGCCAGCAGCCCAACACAGGGGATGAACACTGAAGCTTTCTTT. V usage is TRBV5-6 and J usage is TRBJ1-1; 7 bases line up with TRBD1. CDR3 length: 15 amino acids. Germline CDR1 SGHDT, CDR2 YYEEEE. Losses at the gene ends were 4 bases for V and 0 bases for J; bases not matched to a gene: 6.

The chain uses TRBV4-2 and TRBJ2-3, with D possibly called TRBD1 or TRBD2 (5 bases each). This CDR3 comprises 16 residues. Germline V gives CDR1 LGHNA, CDR2 YNFKEQ. V gave up 0 bases and J gave up 0 bases, with 10 bases separating them. CDR3 sequence (DNA): TGTGCCAGCAGCCAAGATTTGGGACCAAGCACAGATACGCAGTATTTT. It codes for CASSQDLGPSTDTQYF.

This clonotype has more than one count but fewer than ten. This rearrangement joins TRBV7-9 to TRBJ2-3; a possible D gene is TRBD2 (6 bases). The CDR3 loop spans 16 amino acids. Trimming stripped 5 bases from V and 0 bases from J, with 15 bases between. Germline V CDR1 and CDR2: SEHNR, FQNEAQ (reference sequence). The CDR3 loop is CASSPYWGDSTDTQYF. In DNA, the CDR3 is TGTGCCAGCAGCCCTTATTGGGGGGATAGCACAGATACGCAGTATTTT.

The chain combines TRBV30 with TRBJ2-3; D remains unclear. In germline, CDR1 is GTSNPN, CDR2 SVGIG (reference sequence). V shed 0 bases and J shed 2 bases, with 6 bases lying between them. The CDR3 has 13 residues. The CDR3 region has the DNA TGTGCCTGGAGTGTACGGTTCACAGATACGCAGTATTTT. Its protein product is CAWSVRFTDTQYF. The full variable domain, with the rest looked up from reference TRBV30 and TRBJ2-3, is SQTIHQWPATLVQPVGSPLSLECTVEGTSNPNLYWYRQAAGRGLQLLFYSVGIGQISSEVPQNLSASRPQDRQFILSSKKLLLSDSGFYLCAWSVRFTDTQYFGPGTRLTVL.